This T cell receptor beta chain was sequenced during a study of sequential checkpoint blockade in melanoma. The overall study: Arm A got nivolumab then ipilimumab; arm B the reverse, 1:1.

The table came from immunoSEQ multiplex PCR; TCRdb's copy has only in-frame clones and leaves some out. The data contain 10,000 to 15,000 clones, approximately 60% of them singletons. This clone came up once. The treatment denotes: randomized to nivolumab then ipilimumab (arm A) or the reverse (arm B). No patient had prior DNA-damaging chemotherapy. Sorted cells were live CD3+CD8+, lacking CD19 and CD56, from PBMCs. The receptor's source is a human donor with melanoma. The material was CD8+ T cells sorted from blood (inferred from file names), obtained from a patient given nivolumab and ipilimumab in sequence.

The DNA of the CDR3 is TGTGCCAGCAGCTCGGGACAGGACTACTATGGCTACACCTTC. Its protein product is CASSSGQDYYGYTF. The chain combines TRBV5-6 with TRBJ1-2, with TRBD1 matching over 8 bases. The V and J ends lost 3 bases and 3 bases, in that order; junction bases with no gene match: 4. Germline CDR1 and CDR2: SGHDT and YYEEEE. The CDR3 covers 14 residues.